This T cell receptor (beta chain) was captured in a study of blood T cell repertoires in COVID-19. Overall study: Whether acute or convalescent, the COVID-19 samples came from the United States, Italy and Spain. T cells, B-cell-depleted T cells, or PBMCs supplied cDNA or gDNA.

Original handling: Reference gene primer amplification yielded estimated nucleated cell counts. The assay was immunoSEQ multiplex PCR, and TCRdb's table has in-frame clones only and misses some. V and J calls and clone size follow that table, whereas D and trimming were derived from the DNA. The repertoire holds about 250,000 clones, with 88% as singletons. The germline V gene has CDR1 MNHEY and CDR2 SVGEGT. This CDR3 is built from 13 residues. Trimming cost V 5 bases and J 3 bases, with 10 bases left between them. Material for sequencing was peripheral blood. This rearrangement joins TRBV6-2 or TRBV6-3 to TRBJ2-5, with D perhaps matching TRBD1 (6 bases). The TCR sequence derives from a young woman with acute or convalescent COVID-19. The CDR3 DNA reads TGTGCCAGCAGTCGACGGGACAAAGAGACCCAGTACTTC. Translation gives CASSRRDKETQYF.